This is a list of T cell receptor beta chains from one sample in a study of neurological immune-mediated disorders. From the 5' RACE reads, TCRdb called clonotypes with MiXCR, one entry per CDR3 protein. Of tens of thousands of distinct CDR3 sequences in the sample, approximately 10% were seen once. The material sequenced was PBMCs. These TCRs come from a man aged 35-49 years in good health. CDR3s include the opening cysteine and the closing phenylalanine or tryptophan. The D gene is left open where the match is weak. A clone size is listed for some rows: how often the clone was seen (once, few, many), or a class if it is expanded.

v_call,d_call,clone_size,j_call,cdr3_aa,cdr3_nt
TRBV5-6,TRBD1,many,TRBJ2-7,CASSLVGGTGMQNEQYF,TGTGCCAGCAGCTTGGTAGGCGGGACAGGGATGCAAAACGAGCAGTACTTC
TRBV5-5,-,once,TRBJ1-1,CASSSRGEGRTEAFF,TGTGCCAGCAGCTCCAGAGGGGAAGGAAGAACTGAAGCTTTCTTT
TRBV7-2,TRBD2,many,TRBJ2-3,CASSLVASGGVRDTQYF,TGTGCCAGCAGCTTAGTGGCTAGCGGGGGGGTTAGGGATACGCAGTATTTT
TRBV5-1,TRBD2,many,TRBJ2-3,CASSFLRLAEMSTDTQYF,TGCGCCAGCAGCTTCCTGAGACTAGCGGAGATGAGCACAGATACGCAGTATTTT
TRBV13,TRBD1,many,TRBJ2-3,CASSSRQGSGTDTQYF,TGTGCCAGCAGCTCTCGACAGGGGAGTGGCACAGATACGCAGTATTTT
TRBV29-1,-,many,TRBJ1-1,CSVKNTEAFF,TGCAGCGTTAAGAACACTGAAGCTTTCTTT
TRBV29-1,-,-,TRBJ2-1,CSVVGMREQFF,TGCAGCGTTGTAGGGATGAGAGAGCAGTTCTTC
TRBV5-1,TRBD2,many,TRBJ2-5,CASSDPLAGQETQYF,TGCGCCAGCAGCGACCCCCTAGCGGGGCAAGAGACCCAGTACTTC
TRBV2,-,-,TRBJ2-1,CASSDPGWGPDNEQFF,TGTGCCAGCAGTGACCCAGGTTGGGGTCCCGACAATGAGCAGTTCTTC
TRBV19,-,many,TRBJ1-5,CASSVQGNQPQHF,TGTGCCAGTAGTGTCCAGGGCAATCAGCCCCAGCATTTT
TRBV15,TRBD1,many,TRBJ1-3,CATSSLGTDSGNTIYF,TGTGCCACCAGCAGTCTCGGGACAGACTCTGGAAACACCATATATTTT
TRBV6-1,-,-,TRBJ1-2,CASTDGLGGYTF,TGTGCCAGCACCGATGGACTAGGGGGCTACACCTTC
TRBV6-5,-,many,TRBJ1-1,CASSYADRSDTEAFF,TGTGCCAGCAGTTACGCGGACAGATCGGACACTGAAGCTTTCTTT
TRBV15,TRBD2,-,TRBJ2-1,CARAGGGNEQFF,TGTGCCAGAGCGGGGGGGGGAAATGAGCAGTTCTTC
TRBV6-4,TRBD1,once,TRBJ2-1,CASSDRETGLNNEQFF,TGTGCCAGCAGTGACAGAGAGACAGGGCTAAACAATGAGCAGTTCTTC
TRBV20-1,-,many,TRBJ1-2,CSARVGGAHGYTF,TGCAGTGCTAGAGTGGGAGGTGCTCATGGCTACACCTTC
TRBV7-9,TRBD1,many,TRBJ1-1,CASSLEQGLNTEAFF,TGTGCCAGCAGCTTAGAACAGGGGCTGAACACTGAAGCTTTCTTT
TRBV11-2,-,-,TRBJ2-1,CASSETSRVMGEQFF,TGTGCCAGCAGCGAAACTAGCAGGGTGATGGGTGAGCAGTTCTTC
TRBV15,-,many,TRBJ1-5,CATSRDKGPNQPQHF,TGTGCCACCAGCAGAGATAAAGGCCCCAATCAGCCCCAGCATTTT
TRBV14,-,many,TRBJ1-2,CASSPKRTHQSYGYTF,TGTGCCAGCAGCCCCAAAAGGACTCACCAGTCGTATGGCTACACCTTC
TRBV20-1,-,many,TRBJ2-3,CSASPSVSFTDTQYF,TGCAGTGCTAGCCCTAGCGTCTCATTCACAGATACGCAGTATTTT
TRBV9,-,many,TRBJ2-3,CASSDGGKEYF,TGTGCCAGCAGCGATGGAGGAAAGGAGTATTTT
TRBV5-1,-,many,TRBJ2-1,CASSFNPSSSYNEQFF,TGCGCCAGCAGCTTCAACCCGTCGTCCTCCTACAATGAGCAGTTCTTC
TRBV10-2,TRBD1,many,TRBJ1-2,CASGTENYGYTF,TGCGCCAGCGGGACAGAGAACTATGGCTACACCTTC
TRBV19,-,many,TRBJ1-4,CASSTRTDTQKLFF,TGTGCCAGTAGTACAAGGACAGATACACAAAAACTGTTTTTT
TRBV14,TRBD1,many,TRBJ2-2,CASSQDYGQGINPGELFF,TGTGCCAGCAGCCAAGATTACGGACAGGGTATTAACCCCGGGGAGCTGTTTTTT
TRBV7-2,TRBD2,many,TRBJ2-3,CASSSPRLAGGRTDTQYF,TGTGCCAGCAGCTCCCCGAGGCTAGCGGGGGGACGCACAGATACGCAGTATTTT
TRBV5-1,TRBD2,once,TRBJ2-3,CASSSTSGDLRTQYF,TGCGCCAGCAGTTCGACTAGCGGGGATCTAAGGACGCAGTATTTT
TRBV3-1,TRBD1,many,TRBJ1-4,CASSRRQGPSEKLFF,TGTGCCAGCAGCAGAAGACAGGGACCCAGTGAAAAACTGTTTTTT
TRBV29-1,-,many,TRBJ2-5,CSVEEAETQYF,TGCAGCGTTGAAGAGGCGGAGACCCAGTACTTC
TRBV29-1,TRBD1,many,TRBJ2-3,CSVEAGDSPDTQYF,TGCAGCGTTGAAGCCGGGGACAGCCCAGATACGCAGTATTTT